Reported below is one T cell receptor beta chain. Generated by immunoSEQ multiplex PCR, the TCRdb table keeps only in-frame clones and is missing some. The data contain tens of thousands of clones, 80% to 90% of them singletons. CDR1 and CDR2 from the germline V gene are MNHEY and SVGAGI. The CDR3 runs 15 residues. After removal of 0 bases from V and 2 bases from J, the junction contained 0 bases not matched to a gene. This record belongs to a study of blood T cell repertoires in COVID-19. Study-wide context: Samples representing acute and convalescent COVID-19 were sourced from the United States, Italy and Spain. PBMCs, B-cell-depleted T cells, or T cells were the source of the cDNA or gDNA that made up the material.

V is TRBV6-5 and J is TRBJ1-5; 8 positions agree with TRBD1. The sequencing sample was made of peripheral blood. This clonotype originated in a human donor in a cohort sampled during active COVID-19. The CDR3, as DNA: TGTGCCAGCAGTTACTCGACAGGGGGCAATCAGCCCCAGCATTTT. The encoded protein is CASSYSTGGNQPQHF.